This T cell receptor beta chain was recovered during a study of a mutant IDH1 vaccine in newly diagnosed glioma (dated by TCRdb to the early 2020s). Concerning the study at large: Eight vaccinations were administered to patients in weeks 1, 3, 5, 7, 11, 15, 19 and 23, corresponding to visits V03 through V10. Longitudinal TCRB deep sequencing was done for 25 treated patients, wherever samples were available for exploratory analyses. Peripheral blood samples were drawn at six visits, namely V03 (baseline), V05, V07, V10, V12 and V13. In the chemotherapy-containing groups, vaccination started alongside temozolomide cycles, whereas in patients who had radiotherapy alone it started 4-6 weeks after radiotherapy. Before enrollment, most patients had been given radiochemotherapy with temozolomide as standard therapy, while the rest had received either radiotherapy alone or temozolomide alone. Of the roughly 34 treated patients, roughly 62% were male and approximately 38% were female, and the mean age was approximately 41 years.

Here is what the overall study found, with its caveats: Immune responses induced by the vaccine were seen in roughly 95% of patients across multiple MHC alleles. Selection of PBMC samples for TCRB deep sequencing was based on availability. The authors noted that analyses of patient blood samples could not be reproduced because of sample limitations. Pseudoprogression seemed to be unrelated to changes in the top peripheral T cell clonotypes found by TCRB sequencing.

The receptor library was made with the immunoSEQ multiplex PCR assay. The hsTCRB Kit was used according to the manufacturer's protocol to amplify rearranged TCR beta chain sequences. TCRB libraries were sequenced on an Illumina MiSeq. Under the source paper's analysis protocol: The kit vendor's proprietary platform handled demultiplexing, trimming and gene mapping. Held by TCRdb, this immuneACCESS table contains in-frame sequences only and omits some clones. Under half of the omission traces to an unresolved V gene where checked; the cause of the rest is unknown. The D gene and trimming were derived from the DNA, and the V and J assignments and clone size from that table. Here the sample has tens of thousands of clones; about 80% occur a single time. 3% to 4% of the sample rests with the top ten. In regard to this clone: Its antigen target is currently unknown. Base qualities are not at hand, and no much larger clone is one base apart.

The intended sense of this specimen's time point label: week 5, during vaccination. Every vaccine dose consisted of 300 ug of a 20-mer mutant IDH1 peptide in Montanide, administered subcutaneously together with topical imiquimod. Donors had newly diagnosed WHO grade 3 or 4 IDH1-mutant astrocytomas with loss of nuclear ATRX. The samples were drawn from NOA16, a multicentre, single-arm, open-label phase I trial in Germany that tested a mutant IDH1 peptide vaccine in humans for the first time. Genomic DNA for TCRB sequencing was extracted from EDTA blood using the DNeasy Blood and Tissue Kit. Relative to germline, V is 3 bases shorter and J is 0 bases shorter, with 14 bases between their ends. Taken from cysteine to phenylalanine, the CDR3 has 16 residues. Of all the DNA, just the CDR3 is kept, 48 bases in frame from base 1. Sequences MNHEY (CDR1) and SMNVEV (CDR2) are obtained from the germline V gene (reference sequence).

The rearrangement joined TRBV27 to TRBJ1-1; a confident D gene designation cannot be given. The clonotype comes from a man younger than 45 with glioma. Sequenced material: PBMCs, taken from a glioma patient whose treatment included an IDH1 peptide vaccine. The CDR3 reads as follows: CASSLSRRAMNTEAFF. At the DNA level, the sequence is TGTGCCAGCAGTTTGAGCCGTCGGGCCATGAACACTGAAGCTTTCTTT.